This T cell receptor beta chain was captured in a study of blood T cell repertoires in COVID-19. Study in general: There were acute and convalescent COVID-19 samples, and they came from the United States, Italy and Spain. T cells, B-cell-depleted T cells, or PBMCs supplied cDNA or gDNA.

Authors' methods: Estimation of nucleated cell counts relied on the amplification of reference gene primers. Method: immunoSEQ multiplex PCR; TCRdb's copy keeps in-frame clones and lacks some. V, J and clone size reflect that table, while D and trimming were determined from the DNA. The data show a few hundred thousand clones, with more than 70% seen just once and roughly an eighth held by the top ten. The CDR3 has 13 residues. V gave up 10 bases and J gave up 7 bases, with 20 bases separating them. The V gene's germline CDR1 is MDHEN and CDR2 SYDVKM. The origin of this receptor is a woman in her 50s with COVID-19, enrolled during active disease. Sequencing was performed on peripheral blood. V gene TRBV28 combines with J gene TRBJ2-7; possibly TRBD1 for D (5 bases). CDR3 sequence: CAIMENGRGEQYF. In nucleotides, the CDR3 is TGTGCCATTATGGAGAATGGAAGGGGTGAGCAGTACTTC.